A selection of T cell receptor beta chains follows, all from one sample in a study of response to subunit inactivated influenza vaccine. TCRdb used MiXCR to reprocess the RT-PCR reads, holding one entry per CDR3 protein. This sample yields about half a million distinct CDR3 sequences, of which over 9.5% are seen a single time; 9.5% to 15% belongs to the top ten. The sample was PBMCs from blood, taken around seven weeks after vaccination. The receptors were sampled from a man aged 45-65 years who received an inactivated influenza vaccine. CDR3s include the opening cysteine and the closing phenylalanine or tryptophan.

v_call: TRBV5-1; cdr3_aa: CASSLGGVAELFF
v_call: TRBV20-1; cdr3_aa: CGTATGLNQPQHF
v_call: TRBV29-1; cdr3_aa: CSVGGGLGLFETQYF
v_call: TRBV6-2/TRBV6-3; cdr3_aa: CASSYDGGTIYEQYF
v_call: TRBV7-9; cdr3_aa: CASSRSSGTGGTEAFF
v_call: TRBV24-1; cdr3_aa: CATSSPGEGGTQYF
v_call: TRBV12-3/TRBV12-4; cdr3_aa: CASSAGRPYSNQPQHF
v_call: TRBV20-1; cdr3_aa: CSAGDGGGYTF
v_call: TRBV4-1; cdr3_aa: CASSQRQGYQETQYF
v_call: TRBV10-2; cdr3_aa: CASTLTGAAEAFF
v_call: TRBV6-1; cdr3_aa: CASRQRESYYRAFF
v_call: TRBV12-3/TRBV12-4; cdr3_aa: CASSLNGGGNTEAFF
v_call: TRBV30; cdr3_aa: CAWSEIAGVTQYF
v_call: TRBV10-3; cdr3_aa: CAISEILAGGRKNIQYF
v_call: TRBV6-2/TRBV6-3; cdr3_aa: CASSYGIEQYF
v_call: TRBV21-1; cdr3_aa: CASSKTGLAGYEQYF
v_call: TRBV9; cdr3_aa: CASSVTSGGAWETQYF
v_call: TRBV5-1; cdr3_aa: CASSLGTVTQETQYF